A single sample gave rise to the 16 T cell receptor beta chains below, sequenced in a study of blood T cell repertoires in COVID-19. Profiling relied on immunoSEQ multiplex PCR, and the TCRdb table lists in-frame clones only, not all of them. The sample contains 70,000 to 100,000 clones, about four fifths of which appear only once. Sequenced: peripheral blood. The origin of the receptors is a woman older than 75 with acute or convalescent COVID-19.

The rearrangement links TRBV5-6 to TRBJ1-1; D possibly corresponds to TRBD1 (5 bases). The germline CDR1 and CDR2 sequences are SGHDT and YYEEEE. Trimming shortened V by 4 bases and J by 5 bases, and 21 bases separated the two germline ends. This CDR3 is built from 16 residues. The CDR3 coding sequence is TGTGCCAGCAGCCGTCGAGACAGTGGTTTTGGGACTGAAGCTTTCTTT. Translating it yields CASSRRDSGFGTEAFF.

The chain employs TRBV25-1 and TRBJ1-2; D may be TRBD1 (6 bases). Germline CDR1 and CDR2: MGHDK and SYGVNS. The V end lost 3 bases, the J end lost 4 bases, and 9 bases lay between the germline ends. The CDR3 length is 13 residues. The CDR3 DNA reads TGTGCCAGCAGTGACAGGACAGCCTATGGCTACACCTTC. Its protein is CASSDRTAYGYTF.

The V and J genes are TRBV6-2 or TRBV6-3 and TRBJ1-6, with D unclear. The CDR3 runs to 14 residues. The germline V gene encodes CDR1 MNHEY and CDR2 SVGEGT. Trimming took 6 bases from V and 7 from J, leaving 13 bases between them. The CDR3 sequence is CASSAYERNSPLHF. CDR3 nucleotide sequence: TGTGCCAGCAGCGCTTATGAGAGAAATTCACCCCTCCACTTT.

The genes are TRBV6-5 and TRBJ1-1; TRBD1 matches at 11 bases. Germline V gives CDR1 MNHEY, CDR2 SVGAGI. The CDR3 is 14 amino acids. V trimming: 7 bases; J trimming: 3 bases; junction bases outside the gene matches: 4. CDR3 protein: CASTRTGGYTEAFF. DNA for the CDR3: TGTGCCAGCACTCGGACAGGGGGCTACACTGAAGCTTTCTTT.

This chain joins TRBV5-4 and TRBJ2-2; 7 bases line up with TRBD1. The trim removed 0 bases at V and 7 bases at J, leaving 6 bases unmatched. The CDR3 is 15 amino acids. The V gene's germline CDR1 is SGHNT and CDR2 YYREEE (reference sequence). The CDR3 coding sequence is TGTGCCAGCAGCTTGGAGGGGGCTATGGGCGGGGAGCTGTTTTTT. Translated, it gives CASSLEGAMGGELFF.

CDR3 sequence: CASSSRQGDGYTF. The CDR3 DNA reads TGTGCCAGTAGTTCCCGACAGGGGGATGGCTACACCTTC. The chain combines TRBV19 with TRBJ1-2, with 9 bases lining up with TRBD1. CDR3 size: 13 residues. V shed 5 bases, J shed 6 bases, and the junction held 4 bases outside the gene matches. CDR1 is LNHDA, CDR2 SQIVND, per germline (reference sequence). Full variable domain (rest looked up from reference TRBV19 and TRBJ1-2): DGGITQSPKYLFRKEGQNVTLSCEQNLNHDAMYWYRQDPGQGLRLIYYSQIVNDFQKGDIAEGYSVSREKKESFPLTVTSAQKNPTAFYLCASSSRQGDGYTFGSGTRLTVV.

This chain links TRBV28 with TRBJ2-7; 7 bases agree with TRBD1. V lost 5 bases and J lost 3; bases outside the gene matches: 4. The CDR3 runs to 13 residues. Germline V lookup: CDR1 MDHEN, CDR2 SYDVKM. DNA for the CDR3: TGTGCCAGCAGTCCCGGACAGGTCTACGAGCAGTACTTC. Translating it yields CASSPGQVYEQYF.

The V and J genes are TRBV19 and TRBJ1-6, with 9 positions matching TRBD1. The ends lost 6 bases at V and 9 bases at J; junction bases unmatched: 6. The CDR3 runs to 14 residues. Germline V gene sequence: CDR1 LNHDA, CDR2 SQIVND (reference sequence). CDR3: CASRVQGAGSPLHF. The CDR3 nucleotides are TGTGCCAGTAGGGTACAGGGGGCAGGTTCACCCCTCCACTTT.

This clone was found once. V is TRBV6-6 and J is TRBJ2-7; D is uncertain. The CDR3 has 12 residues. CDR1 is MNHNY and CDR2 is SVGAGI in the germline V gene (reference sequence). Trimming removed 6 bases at V and 4 bases at J, with 10 bases between. The CDR3 sequence is CASSPVLYEQYF. In DNA, the CDR3 is TGTGCCAGCAGCCCCGTACTTTACGAGCAGTACTTC.

The rearrangement links TRBV11-2 to TRBJ1-1; 9 bases are a match to TRBD1. From germline, CDR1 is SGHAT and CDR2 FQNNGV. Trimming at V came to 4 bases and at J to 0 bases, leaving 3 bases not matched to a gene. The CDR3 totals 15 residues. CDR3 coding DNA: TGTGCCAGCAGCTCGGACAGGGGCATGAACACTGAAGCTTTCTTT. Residues: CASSSDRGMNTEAFF. Together with reference TRBV11-2 and TRBJ1-1, the CDR3 gives the full variable domain: EAGVAQSPRYKIIEKRQSVAFWCNPISGHATLYWYQQILGQGPKLLIQFQNNGVVDDSQLPKDRFSAERLKGVDSTLKIQPAKLEDSAVYLCASSSDRGMNTEAFFGQGTRLTVV.

The rearrangement links TRBV19 to TRBJ1-6; 8 bases align to TRBD1. The CDR3 totals 17 residues. CDR1 is LNHDA and CDR2 is SQIVND in the germline V gene (reference sequence). J was trimmed by 7 bases and V by 2 bases; bases with no gene match: 10. CDR3 bases: TGTGCCAGTAGTATATCCGTTTCCGGGACAGGCAATTCACCCCTCCACTTT. Amino acid sequence: CASSISVSGTGNSPLHF.

Only one count was recorded for this clone. This sequence joins TRBV28 and TRBJ1-1; tentative D call: TRBD1 (6 bases). From germline, CDR1 is MDHEN and CDR2 SYDVKM. The CDR3 is 14 residues long. Trimming removed 4 bases at V and 0 bases at J, with 9 bases between. The CDR3 loop reads CASSSGGLNTEAFF. The CDR3 nucleotides read TGTGCCAGCAGTTCGGGGGGCTTGAACACTGAAGCTTTCTTT. The full variable domain, completed using reference TRBV28 and TRBJ1-1, is DVKVTQSSRYLVKRTGEKVFLECVQDMDHENMFWYRQDPGLGLRLIYFSYDVKMKEKGDIPEGYSVSREKKERFSLILESASTNQTSMYLCASSSGGLNTEAFFGQGTRLTVV.

In its sample, this clone was seen a few times. V usage is TRBV4-1 and J usage is TRBJ1-1; tentative D call: TRBD1 (5 bases). CDR1 MGHRA and CDR2 YSYEKL come from the germline V gene. Trimming took 4 bases from V and 4 from J, leaving 13 bases between them. The CDR3 sequence is 14 residues long. CDR3: CASSPEGVGTEAFF. CDR3 sequence (DNA): TGCGCCAGCAGCCCCGAAGGGGTCGGCACTGAAGCTTTCTTT.

The genes are TRBV3-1 (or the pseudogene TRBV3-2) and TRBJ1-5; 7 bases map to TRBD1. Losses at the gene ends were 5 bases for V and 3 bases for J; bases not matched to a gene: 4. The CDR3 totals 14 residues. Germline lookup yields CDR1 LGHDT and CDR2 YNNKEL (reference sequence). The CDR3, as DNA: TGTGCCAGCAGCGACAGGGTCTACAATCAGCCCCAGCATTTT. This translates into CASSDRVYNQPQHF.

The chain employs TRBV11-2 and TRBJ1-5, with 8 nucleotides matching TRBD1. J lost 4 bases, V lost 4 bases, and 6 bases had no gene match. The CDR3 runs to 15 residues. Germline CDR1 SGHAT, CDR2 FQNNGV. The CDR3 region is CASSWGTGSNQPQHF. The CDR3 bases are TGTGCCAGCAGCTGGGGGACAGGATCAAATCAGCCCCAGCATTTT.

With respect to this clone: This same CDR3 is encoded by further DNA sequences in the sample. The rearrangement links TRBV20-1 to TRBJ2-7, with TRBD1 matching over 8 bases. Per the germline V gene, CDR1 is DFQATT and CDR2 is SNEGSKA (reference sequence). The V gene end was trimmed by 6 bases and the J gene end by 5 bases; junction bases not matched to a gene: 3. The length of the CDR3 is 11 residues. The CDR3 spells CSAQTGDEQYF. In nucleotides, the CDR3 is TGCAGTGCGCAGACAGGGGACGAGCAGTACTTC.